Listed here are 10 T cell receptor beta chains from one sample, sequenced in a study of T cells in Graves' hyperthyroidism and ophthalmopathy. RNA transcripts served as the template for amplifying TCR beta CDR3 regions. The HTBI set primed first-round TCR CDR3 RT-PCR. TCRdb analysed the multiplex PCR reads with MiXCR anew, one entry per CDR3 protein. Here the sample spans fewer than 450,000 distinct CDR3 sequences, around 20% being singletons. The material sequenced was blood. Receptors were obtained from a man between 18 and 35 years old with Graves' ophthalmopathy.

In this sample, this clonotype turned up a few times. The chain links TRBV10-2 to TRBJ2-7; D possibly matches TRBD1 or TRBD2 (6 bases each). The germline gives CDR1 WSHSY, CDR2 SAAADI. V was cut by 0 bases and J by 6 bases, with 15 bases left in between. The CDR3 loop spans 15 amino acids. CDR3 nucleotides: TGCGCCAGCAGTGAGTCGACGTTCGGGGGCCGCGAGCAGTACTTC. The encoded protein is CASSESTFGGREQYF.

This clonotype was counted only a few times. The genes are TRBV4-1 and TRBJ2-1; D is perhaps TRBD1 (7 bases). This CDR3 region has 18 residues. Trimming removed 0 bases at V and 4 bases at J, with 19 bases between. Per the germline V gene, CDR1 is MGHRA and CDR2 is YSYEKL. The CDR3, as DNA: TGCGCCAGCAGCCAAGATGCCACCTCCAGGGGGGAATACAATGAGCAGTTCTTC. Translating gives CASSQDATSRGEYNEQFF.

This clonotype appeared a few times. The chain links TRBV19 to TRBJ2-1; a weak D match, TRBD2 (5 bases). With 5 bases removed from V and 4 bases from J, the gap between germline ends came to 12 bases. The CDR3 contains 14 residues. The germline CDR1 and CDR2 sequences are LNHDA and SQIVND (reference sequence). CDR3 region: CASSRLGGYNEQFF. DNA of the CDR3: TGTGCCAGTAGTCGACTCGGAGGATACAATGAGCAGTTCTTC.

This clonotype was seen more than once but under ten times. The chain has TRBV20-1 and TRBJ2-7, with 9 bases matching TRBD1. Germline V gene data show CDR1 as DFQATT and CDR2 as SNEGSKA (reference sequence). The CDR3 contains 13 residues. Trimming cost V 6 bases and J 1 base; bases outside gene matches: 4. In DNA form, the CDR3 reads TGCAGTGCGACCGGGACAGGGTCCTACGAGCAGTACTTC. Its translation is CSATGTGSYEQYF.

Remarks on this clonotype: The junction does not match germline at one end; this may be a read error. The rearrangement links TRBV9 to TRBJ2-1, with 10 positions matching TRBD2. The CDR3 is 17 amino acids. CDR1 and CDR2 (germline): SGDLS, YYNGEE. The CDR3 coding sequence is TGTGCCAGCAGCCCGCGCGGGGTAGCGGGGGGTTACAATGAGCGGTTCTTC. Residues: CASSPRGVAGGYNERFF.

As to this clonotype: With a much larger clone just one base away, this may be a read error. The chain joins TRBV11-3 to TRBJ1-1; D is possibly TRBD1 (6 bases). V dropped 4 bases and J dropped 6 bases, with 12 bases sitting between them. Germline loops: CDR1 SGHNT, CDR2 YENEEA. This CDR3 comprises 13 residues. The DNA for the CDR3 is TGTGCCAGCAGCTCAGACAGGAGCGCTGAAGCTTTCTTT. Its translation: CASSSDRSAEAFF.

The chain recombines TRBV12-3 or TRBV12-4 with TRBJ2-1, with 11 bases fitting TRBD1. There are 15 residues in the CDR3. V lost 6 bases to trimming and J lost 7 bases; unmatched junction nucleotides: 8. CDR3: CASSVGQGAWNEQFF. The CDR3 nucleotides read TGTGCCAGCAGCGTCGGACAGGGGGCTTGGAATGAGCAGTTCTTC.

This clonotype appeared a few times. A read error may account for a junction end that differs from germline. The chain couples TRBV3-1 to TRBJ1-3, with a tentative D call TRBD1 (5 bases). Per germline, CDR1 LGHDT and CDR2 YNNKEL (reference sequence). This CDR3 comprises 16 residues. The CDR3 DNA reads as TGCGCCAGCAGTGAGAAGGGCAGGGACTCTGGAAACACCATATATTTT. Its translation: CASSEKGRDSGNTIYF.

This clonotype showed up many times. The chain combines TRBV6-1 with TRBJ2-1; TRBD1 is a possible D gene (5 bases). Germline loops: CDR1 MNHNS, CDR2 SASEGT. The CDR3 covers 15 residues. The V gene lost 5 bases and the J gene lost 6 bases, with 17 bases spanning the gap. CDR3 coding DNA: TGTGCCAGCAGTTACGACAGAAGCCCTCCCAATGAGCAGTTCTTC. Translation gives CASSYDRSPPNEQFF.

The chain uses TRBV28 and TRBJ1-6, with a possible D match to TRBD1 (6 bases). The germline V and J ends were trimmed by 4 bases and 7 bases, with 11 bases remaining between them. Germline-derived CDR1 and CDR2 are MDHEN and SYDVKM. The CDR3 covers 14 residues. The CDR3 nucleotides read TGTGCCAGCAGTTCGGGGACAAGGAATTCACCCCTCCACTTT. Amino acids: CASSSGTRNSPLHF. The entire variable domain, with the rest obtained from reference TRBV28 and TRBJ1-6, is as follows: DVKVTQSSRYLVKRTGEKVFLECVQDMDHENMFWYRQDPGLGLRLIYFSYDVKMKEKGDIPEGYSVSREKKERFSLILESASTNQTSMYLCASSSGTRNSPLHFGNGTRLTVT.